This T cell receptor (beta chain) appears in the sequencing data of a study of OX40 agonist ivuxolimab in advanced cancers. As for the study in general: Ivuxolimab is an agonistic anti-OX40 (CD134) antibody, and patients were treated with it. Findings of the study overall: At 0.1 to 3.0 mg/kg, clonal expansion of CD4+ and CD8+ blood T cells had occurred by week 6.

The CDR3 totals 16 residues. Germline CDR1 MGHRA, CDR2 YSYEKL. V dropped 0 bases and J dropped 3 bases, with 15 bases sitting between them. The data were produced by immunoSEQ multiplex PCR, yet TCRdb's version contains in-frame clones alone and is incomplete. The sample lists tens of thousands of clones, 65% to 90% occurring once. As for this clone: What it binds is unknown.

Samples were taken at baseline and on day 1 of cycles 4 and 7. The origin of this receptor is an adult with an advanced solid tumor such as melanoma, head and neck, liver or kidney cancer. The chain recombines TRBV4-1 with TRBJ2-7, with D hard to call. The sequences come from CD4+ or CD8+ T cells sorted from blood, collected in a trial of the OX40 agonist ivuxolimab. The CDR3 loop is CASSQDPRRMDYEQYF. In DNA, the CDR3 is TGCGCCAGCAGCCAAGATCCCCGGCGGATGGACTACGAGCAGTACTTC.